The 15 T cell receptor beta chains presented below share a single source sample, sequenced in a study of response to subunit inactivated influenza vaccine. TCRdb independently ran MiXCR on the RT-PCR reads; one entry per CDR3 protein. Among approximately 500,000 distinct CDR3 sequences listed, approximately 15% were seen once. The starting material was PBMCs from blood, obtained approximately 13 days after vaccination. The origin of the receptors is a man aged 50 to 59 who received an inactivated influenza vaccine.

The rearrangement uses TRBV6-5 and TRBJ1-2, with D perhaps matching TRBD1 (6 bases). Germline CDR1 MNHEY, CDR2 SVGAGI. The V and J ends lost 4 bases and 4 bases respectively, with 16 bases between them. CDR3 length: 15 amino acids. CDR3 bases: TGTGCCAGCAGTTCCCTCATGGGGGCAAGCTATGGCTACACCTTC. This gives the protein CASSSLMGASYGYTF.

This clonotype has just a few counts. The genes are TRBV6-2 or TRBV6-3 and TRBJ2-3; the match to TRBD2 covers 9 bases. The V and J ends lost 1 base and 4 bases, in that order; junction bases with no gene match: 3. Germline values: CDR1 MNHEY, CDR2 SVGEGT. The CDR3 is 15 amino acids. The DNA for the CDR3 is TGTGCCAGCAGTTACTGGCGGGGGGGGGCAGATACGCAGTATTTT. Translation gives CASSYWRGGADTQYF.

The chain combines TRBV4-3 with TRBJ1-5; 9 nucleotides agree with TRBD1. CDR3 length equals 17 residues. The junction had 7 bases not matched to a gene; V was cut back by 0 bases and J by 4 bases. Germline-derived CDR1 and CDR2 are LGHNA and YSLEER. The CDR3 is CASSQEPWTGDNQPQHF. DNA for the CDR3: TGCGCCAGCAGCCAAGAGCCCTGGACAGGGGATAATCAGCCCCAGCATTTT.

Only a few counts were recorded for this clonotype. The genes are TRBV5-1 and TRBJ2-5, with 10 nucleotides matching TRBD2. This CDR3 has 15 amino acids. In germline, CDR1 is SGHRS, CDR2 YFSETQ. V shed 3 bases and J 4 bases; nucleotides not matched to a gene: 6. The CDR3 protein is CASSSTVAGGETQYF. DNA of the CDR3: TGCGCCAGCAGCTCCACAGTAGCGGGGGGAGAGACCCAGTACTTC.

The V and J genes are TRBV6-1 and TRBJ1-5; D is ambiguous. Germline assignment: CDR1 MNHNS and CDR2 SASEGT. Trimming took 7 bases from V and 4 from J, leaving 11 bases between them. This CDR3 comprises 13 residues. CDR3 residues: CASTRGRNQPQHF. CDR3 DNA sequence: TGTGCCAGCACCAGAGGGAGGAATCAGCCCCAGCATTTT.

This clonotype was observed at least ten times. The V and J genes are TRBV7-9 and TRBJ1-2, with D tentatively TRBD1 (5 bases). The length of the CDR3 is 13 residues. With 4 bases removed from V and 2 bases from J, the gap between germline ends came to 8 bases. Germline CDR1 reads SEHNR; CDR2 reads FQNEAQ (reference sequence). The CDR3 is CASSSGRNYGYTF. In DNA form, the CDR3 reads TGTGCCAGCAGCTCGGGACGGAACTATGGCTACACCTTC. Supplemented by reference TRBV7-9 and TRBJ1-2, the full variable domain reads DTGVSQNPRHKITKRGQNVTFRCDPISEHNRLYWYRQTLGQGPEFLTYFQNEAQLEKSRLLSDRFSAERPKGSFSTLEIQRTEQGDSAMYLCASSSGRNYGYTFGSGTRLTVV.

In nucleotides, the CDR3 is TGTGCCAGCAGCCCTTCAGGGTCGAATTCACCCCTCCACTTT. This codes for CASSPSGSNSPLHF. The chain recombines TRBV11-2 with TRBJ1-6; D may be TRBD1 (5 bases). Trimming cost V 5 bases and J 7 bases, with 12 bases left between them. CDR3 length equals 14 residues. Germline V gene data show CDR1 as SGHAT and CDR2 as FQNNGV.

This sequence joins TRBV4-1 and TRBJ1-1; 7 positions agree with TRBD1. Germline CDR1 and CDR2: MGHRA and YSYEKL. The CDR3 covers 14 residues. With V trimmed by 1 base and J by 3 bases, 2 bases remained unmatched. The DNA for the CDR3 is TGCGCCAGCAGCCAAGTAGGGGGCTACACTGAAGCTTTCTTT. As protein: CASSQVGGYTEAFF.

This clonotype has a count of ten or more. The chain uses TRBV27 and TRBJ2-2; D gene ambiguous. The CDR3 spans 12 residues. Germline V gene sequence: CDR1 MNHEY, CDR2 SMNVEV (reference sequence). V lost 8 bases and J lost 5, with 9 bases in between. The CDR3: CASGKRTGELFF. The CDR3 coding sequence is TGTGCCAGCGGTAAAAGGACCGGGGAGCTGTTTTTT.

The rearrangement uses TRBV7-2 and TRBJ2-1; 7 bases are shared with TRBD1. The length of the CDR3 is 13 residues. Germline-derived CDR1 and CDR2 are SGHTA and FQGNSA. The J segment lost 6 bases and the V segment lost 5 bases, leaving 4 bases of the junction unmatched. In DNA, the CDR3 is TGTGCCAGCAGCCCACAGGGGCCCAATGAGCAGTTCTTC. Translation: CASSPQGPNEQFF.

The chain links TRBV7-8 to TRBJ2-2; D not certain. Trimming pared 0 bases from V and 6 bases from J, leaving 14 bases between. Looked up from germline, CDR1 is SGHVS and CDR2 is FQNEAQ. The CDR3 consists of 16 residues. CDR3: CASSLAPTRGSGELFF. Here the CDR3 DNA reads TGTGCCAGCAGCTTAGCGCCCACCCGTGGTTCCGGGGAGCTGTTTTTT.

At least ten counts were recorded for this clonotype. This sequence joins TRBV7-2 and TRBJ2-1, with D possibly being TRBD2 (5 bases). V lost 5 bases and J 7 bases, leaving 18 bases between the germline ends. The CDR3 has 15 amino acids. Germline loops: CDR1 SGHTA, CDR2 FQGNSA. The CDR3 is CASSPSSTKGNEQFF. The CDR3 nucleotides read TGTGCCAGCAGCCCCAGCTCGACTAAAGGGAATGAGCAGTTCTTC.

The table lists this clonotype with a few counts. The chain employs TRBV6-5 and TRBJ2-1, with D unclear. The CDR3 sequence is 13 residues long. Germline-derived CDR1 and CDR2 are MNHEY and SVGAGI. Trimming removed 0 bases from V and 8 bases from J, with 8 bases in between. In DNA, the CDR3 is TGTGCCAGCAGTTACTCGAAGGGCCATGAGCAGTTCTTC. Amino acid sequence: CASSYSKGHEQFF.

The chain joins TRBV12-3 or TRBV12-4 to TRBJ2-1; 7 nucleotides agree with TRBD1. The J segment lost 5 bases and the V segment lost 4 bases, leaving 8 bases of the junction unmatched. This CDR3 spans 15 amino acids. CDR3: CASSSRQGVHNEQFF. The CDR3 DNA sequence: TGTGCCAGCAGTTCCCGACAGGGTGTCCACAATGAGCAGTTCTTC.

The chain recombines TRBV20-1 with TRBJ2-3, with D possibly TRBD2 on 5 matching bases. The germline CDR1 and CDR2 sequences are DFQATT and SNEGSKA (reference sequence). The CDR3 spans 14 residues. V lost 3 bases and J lost 1, with 11 bases in between. CDR3 sequence reads: CSASAGIRTDTQYF. The DNA of the CDR3 is TGCAGTGCTAGTGCGGGCATTCGCACAGATACGCAGTATTTT.